The source of this T cell receptor (beta chain) is a study of CD8+ T cells in alopecia areata. The sequencing template was cDNA reverse transcribed from extracted RNA. Sequencing was performed with immunoSEQ multiplex PCR; in TCRdb, only in-frame clones are kept and a portion is missing. The sample has about 210,000 clones, about three fifths seen once. A word on this clone: Its antigen is not known.

As for treatment: oral pan-JAK inhibitor, 5-10 mg twice daily. Notes on the study in general: Many of the expanded lesional clones endured in scalp and blood while on tofacitinib.

The V gene's germline CDR1 is SEHNR and CDR2 FQNEAQ (reference sequence). CDR3 length equals 14 residues. V dropped 3 bases and J dropped 5 bases, with 13 bases sitting between them. The sample was CD4+ T cells sorted from blood, taken at week 4, from a patient treated with tofacitinib. The gene calls are TRBV7-9 and TRBJ1-1, with a weak D call TRBD1 (5 bases). The receptor comes from a human donor with alopecia areata. CDR3 amino acids: CASSFVQGGTEAFF. The CDR3 nucleotides are TGTGCCAGCAGCTTTGTCCAGGGAGGGACTGAAGCTTTCTTT.